This T cell receptor (beta chain) comes out of a study of cytomegalovirus exposure and HLA in healthy donors (TCRdb year 2017). About the full investigation: According to an earlier analysis of several hundred of the donors, about 179 million T cells yielded over 90 million unique TCR beta sequences and roughly 280 Gb of sequence data. An early release covering some 640 HLA-typed donors comprised about 300 gigabases of sequencing data and 85 million to 100 million unique TCR sequences. Among the roughly 400 genotyped donors, approximately 81% belonged to the genetic ancestry cluster associated with self-reported Caucasian donors. The aim of the study was to test whether cataloging public T cell receptors could identify signatures of past pathogen exposure. Using immunosequencing, the study profiled T cell repertoires from 550 to 750 subjects and related those repertoires to cytomegalovirus serostatus. A separate validation cohort of roughly 110 different subjects was used in addition to the approximately 700-subject first cohort. To predict cytomegalovirus infection status, the study brought together high-throughput TCR immunosequencing, statistical association of individual TCRs with disease status, and machine learning. A later analysis re-examined previously published TCR beta repertoires from just over 650 donors and added high-resolution HLA genotyping to investigate patterns of TCR occurrence. In the later analysis, no new phenotypic data were used to find candidate immune exposures; instead, reliance was placed on TCR beta sequences and their occurrence across donors. An earlier analysis of a few hundred of the donors applied high-throughput TCR beta sequencing to assess whether each TCR beta V gene segment acted as functional or pseudogenic. Donor age, sex, ethnicity and CMV serostatus were collected together with the repertoire data. A later genetic analysis took genome-wide SNP genotypes for about 65% of the roughly 670 donors and used that subset as a discovery cohort. All discovery cohort repertoires had been generated using a single sequencing platform. Class I and class II HLA loci were covered by the typing at four-digit resolution. Typing coverage varied by locus: roughly 629-640 donors for A, B, C, DRB1 and DQB1; more than 500 for DQA1; about 600 for DPA1; fewer than 480 for DPB1. About five DR-DQ haplotypes were treated as single units for association and clustering because of strong linkage in the cohort. Among some 400 genotyped donors of the cohort, an average of approximately 240,000 unique TCR beta nucleotide sequences was sequenced per donor, of which roughly 17% were non-productive. Study-level results and caveats: According to a later genetic analysis, donors in an Asian-associated ancestry cluster had fewer N-insertions in productive TCRs than the approximately 630-donor mean. In an earlier analysis of about 550 of the donors, most TCR beta V segments were observed in productive rearrangements about 90% or about 30% of the time, broadly matching IMGT annotations. A later analysis found that most CMV-associated TCR beta chains appeared HLA-restricted, with HLA associations seemingly driven largely by CMV exposure. CMV serostatus was the only immune exposure information available for the cohort. Strong co-occurrence of HLA alleles, especially DR and DQ, made assigning TCR associations to individual alleles difficult. Sequencing depth was assumed to be roughly uniform across donors in the presence/absence analyses, though that assumption may not hold. In vitro tests confirmed that three of the cytomegalovirus-associated TCR beta chains recognize cytomegalovirus antigens. In a later analysis, the rate of TCR association differed among HLA loci, with DRB1 alleles having the most associated TCRs and HLA-C alleles having the fewest. Because the 87-base-pair reads could not distinguish some IMGT-functional V segments, including TRBV6-2 and TRBV6-3, those segments were excluded. The authors suggested that the approach could potentially be generalized to other disease states and immunological phenotypes. Cytomegalovirus status was reported to be diagnosed by the classifier with high specificity and sensitivity in both the original and validation cohorts. In a later genetic analysis, a missense DCLRE1C variant was associated with V-gene and J-gene trimming of TCR beta chains, and the association was replicated in an independent cohort. The study gave a list of under 200 TCR beta chains associated with cytomegalovirus. A further reported finding was that TCR beta sequences accurately predicted the HLA-A and HLA-B alleles for most subjects in the first cohort. Correlated functional status among segregating V segments might be attributable to linkage disequilibrium, but an unknown experimental factor could not be ruled out. The earlier analysis of fewer than 750 of the donors excluded about 16 rarely observed V segments, including chromosome 9 orphons, because counts were too low. The cohort was sequenced for TCR beta chains only, and without alpha or paired-chain data the features that could be detected were limited. A group of highly shared sequence variants was considered likely to be a technical artifact of the sequencing pipeline. Because HLA typing was unavailable for some donors at each locus, only the typed subset was used in association tests. A later analysis reported that several top co-occurrence clusters appeared linked to parvovirus B19, influenza, CMV and Epstein-Barr virus. In a later analysis, HLA-associated TCR beta chains were found to be more clonally expanded and to have lower generation probabilities than equally common non-associated chains. Across donors, most TCR sequences were observed very rarely, whereas some public TCRs were present in many individuals. In a later analysis, around 15,000 TCR beta sequences were associated with specific HLA alleles at a false discovery rate of 0.05.

Taken from cysteine to phenylalanine, the CDR3 has 13 residues. The entry retains the CDR3 DNA only, 39 bases that are in frame from base 1. V lost 5 bases and J lost 4 bases; the stretch between them is 10 bases long. The germline V gene supplies CDR1 SGHRS and CDR2 YFSETQ. As to this clone: The target of this receptor is not known. Within one base of it there is no much larger clone, and no base qualities were kept. Other nucleotide sequences from this sample produce the same CDR3.

The cohort consisted of some 670 healthy bone marrow donors. At the time of sampling, all cohort members were nominally healthy, though unrecorded immune exposures were likely present. The donor was CMV seronegative and belonged to the group of roughly 330 seronegative cohort members. A peripheral blood sample was provided by each donor, and peripheral blood mononuclear cells were used for TCR beta sequencing. Genomic DNA extraction from the blood cell samples was performed with the Qiagen DNeasy Blood Extraction Kit. Libraries were constructed by the immunoSEQ multiplex PCR assay. A mixture of 60 forward primers for TCR Vbeta segments and 13 reverse primers for TCR Jbeta segments was used in the multiplex PCR. The CDR3 region of rearranged TCR beta genes was amplified from genomic DNA with a multiplex PCR assay. On the Illumina HiSeq System, the amplified TCR beta libraries were sequenced as 87-base-pair reads. Concerning the study's data processing: A later analysis counted about 80 million unique TCR beta chains across the 550 to 750 repertoires, and around 12 million of these chains were shared by at least two donors. A nearest-neighbor algorithm error-corrected the raw reads and collapsed the reads into unique sequences, merging closely related sequences to remove PCR and sequencing errors. Alignment of CDR3 sequences to IMGT reference sequences was used to assign V, D and J gene segments. For a sequence to be retained, a match of at least six nucleotides to both a V gene segment and a J gene segment was required. Rearrangements were called productive when the CDR3 lacked stop codons and stayed in frame with V and J; all others were non-productive. CDR3 was defined according to IMGT convention as the region running from the second conserved V-encoded cysteine to the conserved J-encoded phenylalanine. The earlier analysis of 550 to 650 of the donors excluded any sequence lacking an unambiguous match to a single V gene segment. An earlier analysis of several hundred of the donors classified V segments as functional when productive rearrangements were above 56.7% and as segregating when the standard deviation between donors was above 5%. A statistical classification framework was built to diagnose cytomegalovirus status from the catalog of TCR beta chain sequences. In a later analysis, V and J genes were assigned by comparing TCR nucleotide sequences against IMGT/GENE-DB human TR gene sequences. In a later analysis, CDR3 sequences and most-parsimonious VDJ recombination scenarios were assigned using the TCRdist pipeline. A later analysis defined each TCR beta chain by its CDR3 amino acid sequence plus V-gene family, and excluded reads lacking a unique V-gene family. As a way to deal with suspected cross-contamination and a sequencing artifact, a later analysis dropped more than 500 nucleotide sequences that were highly shared and had low generation probability. A later analysis calculated a clonal expansion index for each public chain from normalized within-repertoire ranks of inferred template counts. In a later analysis, generation probabilities were computed using a VDJ recombination model fitted to out-of-frame rearrangements, and the results were checked against IGoR. In a later analysis, TCR-TCR, TCR-HLA and TCR-CMV co-occurrence was scored with hypergeometric tests, and a repertoire-size bias correction was applied to TCR pairs. False discovery rates were estimated in a later analysis by permuting HLA or CMV assignments 20 times. A later analysis grouped co-occurring TCRs with DBSCAN, adding TCRdist sequence similarity when clustering within HLA-allele-positive subsets. Repertoires with fewer than 30,000 or more than 120,000 public chains were left out of co-occurrence clustering, as were about 5 repertoires with anomalous nucleotide sharing. This immuneACCESS table, as held by TCRdb, lists in-frame sequences with V and J called but not all clones. Of the missing ones, under half trace to an unresolved V gene in checked studies; the others have no known cause. V and J calls and clone size are as listed in that table; D and trimming were resolved from the DNA. This sample lists some 150,000 clones; approximately 69% were detected once. Under 2.5% of the sample comes from the top ten.

The chain is assembled from TRBV5-1 and TRBJ2-1, with the identity of the D gene unclear. The receptor's source is a man aged 25 to 40 in good health and CMV-seronegative. The sample taken for sequencing was PBMCs. CDR3 sequence: CASSLASYNEQFF. DNA sequence: TGCGCCAGCAGTTTAGCTTCATACAATGAGCAGTTCTTC. Joined to the reference TRBV5-1 and TRBJ2-1 proteins, this CDR3 gives the full variable domain: KAGVTQTPRYLIKTRGQQVTLSCSPISGHRSVSWYQQTPGQGLQFLFEYFSETQRNKGNFPGRFSGRQFSNSRSEMNVSTLELGDSALYLCASSLASYNEQFFGPGTRLTVL.